This T cell receptor (beta chain) was documented in a study of shared clonotypes between healthy human individuals. Findings and limits, study-wide: Generation of non-shared clonotypes was less probable than generation of clonotypes shared by all four donors. Generally, naive subsets (rather than memory subsets) showed larger estimated richness.

Naive CD8 cells, CD45RO-negative and positively selected for CCR7, excluded terminally differentiated effector memory CD45RA+ cells. Donors were Caucasian adults residing in Nashville, Tennessee, USA. On this clone: Its antigen is unidentified.

An even split of each subset's genomic DNA across several immunoSEQ plates was performed. Only in-frame clones appear in the TCRdb table, and some are missing; sequencing was by immunoSEQ multiplex PCR. The sample records hundreds of thousands of clones, approximately 96% being singletons. The V gene's germline CDR1 is MNHNS and CDR2 SASEGT. CDR3 length: 14 amino acids. V was trimmed by 2 bases and J by 1 base, leaving 9 bases between them. This sequence joins TRBV6-1 and TRBJ2-7; TRBD2 might be the D (6 bases). The material sequenced was naive CD8+ T cells sorted from blood. The receptor was derived from a woman in her thirties in good health. The CDR3 DNA sequence: TGTGCCAGCAGTGAATCCGGGGGATCCTACGAGCAGTACTTC. Translated, it gives CASSESGGSYEQYF.